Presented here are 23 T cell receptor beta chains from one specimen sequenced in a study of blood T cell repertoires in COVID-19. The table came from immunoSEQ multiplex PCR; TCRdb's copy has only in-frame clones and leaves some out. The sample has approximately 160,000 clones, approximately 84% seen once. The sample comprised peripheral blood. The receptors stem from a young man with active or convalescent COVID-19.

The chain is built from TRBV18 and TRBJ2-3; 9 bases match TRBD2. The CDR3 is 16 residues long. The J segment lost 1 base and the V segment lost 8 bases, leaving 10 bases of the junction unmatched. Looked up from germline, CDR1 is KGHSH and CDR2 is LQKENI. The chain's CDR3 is CASTPIKRGGTDTQYF. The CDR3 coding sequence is TGTGCCAGCACCCCGATCAAGCGGGGGGGCACAGATACGCAGTATTTT.

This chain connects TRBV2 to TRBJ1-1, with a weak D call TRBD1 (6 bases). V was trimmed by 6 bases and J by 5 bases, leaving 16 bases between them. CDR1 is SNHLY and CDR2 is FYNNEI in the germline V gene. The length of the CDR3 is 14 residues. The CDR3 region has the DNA TGTGCCAGCAGGCAAAAACAGGGCGGGACTGAAGCTTTCTTT. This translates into CASRQKQGGTEAFF.

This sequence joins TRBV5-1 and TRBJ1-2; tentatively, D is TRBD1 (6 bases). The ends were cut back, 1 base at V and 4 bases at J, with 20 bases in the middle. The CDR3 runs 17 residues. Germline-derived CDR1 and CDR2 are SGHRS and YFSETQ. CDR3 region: CASSLRGTGFTSYGYTF. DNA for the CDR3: TGCGCCAGCAGCTTGAGAGGAACAGGGTTTACAAGCTATGGCTACACCTTC.

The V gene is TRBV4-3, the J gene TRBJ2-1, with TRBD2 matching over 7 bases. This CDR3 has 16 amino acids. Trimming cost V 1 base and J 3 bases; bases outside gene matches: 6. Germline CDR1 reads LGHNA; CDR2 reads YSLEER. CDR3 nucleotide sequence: TGCGCCAGCAGCCAAGCTGCGGCGGGGGACTACAATGAGCAGTTCTTC. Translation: CASSQAAAGDYNEQFF.

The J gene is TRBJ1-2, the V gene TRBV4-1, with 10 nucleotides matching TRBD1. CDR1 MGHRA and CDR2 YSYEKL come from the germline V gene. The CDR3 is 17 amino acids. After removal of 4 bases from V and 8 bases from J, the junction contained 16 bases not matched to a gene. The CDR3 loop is CASSRDSTWDRGYGYTF. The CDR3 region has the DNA TGCGCCAGCAGCCGAGACAGCACGTGGGACAGGGGATACGGCTACACCTTC.

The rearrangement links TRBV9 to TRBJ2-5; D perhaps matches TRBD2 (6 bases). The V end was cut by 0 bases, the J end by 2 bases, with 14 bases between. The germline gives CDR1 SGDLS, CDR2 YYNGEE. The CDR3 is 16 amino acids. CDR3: CASSVGDSGDQETQYF. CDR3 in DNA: TGTGCCAGCAGCGTAGGAGATAGCGGAGATCAAGAGACCCAGTACTTC.

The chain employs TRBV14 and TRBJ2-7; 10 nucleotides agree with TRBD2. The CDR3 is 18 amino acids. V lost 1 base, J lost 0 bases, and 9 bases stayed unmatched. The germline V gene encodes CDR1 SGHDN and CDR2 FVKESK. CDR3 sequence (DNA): TGTGCCAGCAGCCAAGTCCTAGGGACTAGCGCCAGCTCCTACGAGCAGTACTTC. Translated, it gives CASSQVLGTSASSYEQYF.

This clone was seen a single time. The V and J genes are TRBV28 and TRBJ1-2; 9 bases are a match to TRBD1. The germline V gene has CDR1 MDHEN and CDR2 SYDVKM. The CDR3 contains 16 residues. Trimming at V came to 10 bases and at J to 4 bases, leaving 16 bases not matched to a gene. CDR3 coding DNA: TGTGCCACCCTAGGGGGTCGGACAGGGGAGGCCTATGGCTACACCTTC. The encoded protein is CATLGGRTGEAYGYTF.

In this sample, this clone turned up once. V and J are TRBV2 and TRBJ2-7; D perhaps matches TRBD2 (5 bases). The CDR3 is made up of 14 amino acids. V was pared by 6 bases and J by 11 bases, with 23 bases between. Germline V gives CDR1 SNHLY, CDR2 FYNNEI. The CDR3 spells CASSGDSSAGRKYF. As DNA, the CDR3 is TGTGCCAGCAGCGGAGACTCCTCTGCGGGCAGAAAGTACTTC.

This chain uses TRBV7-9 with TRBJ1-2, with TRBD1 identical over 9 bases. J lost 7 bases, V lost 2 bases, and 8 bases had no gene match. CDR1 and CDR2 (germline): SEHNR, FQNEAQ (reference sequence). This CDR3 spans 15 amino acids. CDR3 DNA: TGTGCCAGCAGCTTAACCGGGACAGGGTCTAGTGGCTACACCTTC. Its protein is CASSLTGTGSSGYTF. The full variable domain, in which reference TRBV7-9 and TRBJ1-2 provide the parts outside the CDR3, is DTGVSQNPRHKITKRGQNVTFRCDPISEHNRLYWYRQTLGQGPEFLTYFQNEAQLEKSRLLSDRFSAERPKGSFSTLEIQRTEQGDSAMYLCASSLTGTGSSGYTFGSGTRLTVV.

In DNA, the CDR3 is TGTGCCAGCAGTTACGGGACAGGGACTACTGAAGCTTTCTTT. Its translation is CASSYGTGTTEAFF. The chain employs TRBV2 and TRBJ1-1; 9 bases line up with TRBD1. The V and J ends lost 5 bases and 5 bases, in that order; junction bases with no gene match: 6. The CDR3 is made up of 14 amino acids. The germline V gene encodes CDR1 SNHLY and CDR2 FYNNEI. The complete variable domain, with remaining parts taken from reference TRBV2 and TRBJ1-1, reads EPEVTQTPSHQVTQMGQEVILRCVPISNHLYFYWYRQILGQKVEFLVSFYNNEISEKSEIFDDQFSVERPDGSNFTLKIRSTKLEDSAMYFCASSYGTGTTEAFFGQGTRLTVV.

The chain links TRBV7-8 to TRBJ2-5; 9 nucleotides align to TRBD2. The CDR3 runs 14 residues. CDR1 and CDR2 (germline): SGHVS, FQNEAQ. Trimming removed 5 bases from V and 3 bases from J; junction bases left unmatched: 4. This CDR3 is CASSGRTSEETQYF. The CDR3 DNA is TGTGCCAGCAGCGGCCGGACTAGCGAAGAGACCCAGTACTTC. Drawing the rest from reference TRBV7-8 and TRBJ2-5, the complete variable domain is GAGVSQSPRYKVAKRGQDVALRCDPISGHVSLFWYQQALGQGPEFLTYFQNEAQLDKSGLPSDRFFAERPEGSVSTLKIQRTQQEDSAVYLCASSGRTSEETQYFGPGTRLLVL.

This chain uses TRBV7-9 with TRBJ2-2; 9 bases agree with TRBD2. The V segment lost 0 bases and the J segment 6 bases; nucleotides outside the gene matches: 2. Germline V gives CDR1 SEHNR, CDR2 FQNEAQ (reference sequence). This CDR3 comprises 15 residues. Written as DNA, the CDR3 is TGTGCCAGCAGCTTAGCCGGCGGGGGGGCCGGGGAGCTGTTTTTT. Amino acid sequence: CASSLAGGGAGELFF.

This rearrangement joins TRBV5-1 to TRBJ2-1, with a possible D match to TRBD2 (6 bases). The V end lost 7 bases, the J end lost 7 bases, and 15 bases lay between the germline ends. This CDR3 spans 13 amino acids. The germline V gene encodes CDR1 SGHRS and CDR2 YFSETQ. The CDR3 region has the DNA TGCGCCAGCTCGTCTGCGGGGCGGAATGAGCAGTTCTTC. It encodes CASSSAGRNEQFF.

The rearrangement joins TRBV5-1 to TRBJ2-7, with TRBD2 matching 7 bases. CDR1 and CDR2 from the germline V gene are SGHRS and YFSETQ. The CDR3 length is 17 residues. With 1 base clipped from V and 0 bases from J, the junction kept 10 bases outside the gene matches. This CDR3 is CASSLTASGHSSYEQYF. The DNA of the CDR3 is TGCGCCAGCAGCTTGACGGCTAGCGGACATAGCTCCTACGAGCAGTACTTC.

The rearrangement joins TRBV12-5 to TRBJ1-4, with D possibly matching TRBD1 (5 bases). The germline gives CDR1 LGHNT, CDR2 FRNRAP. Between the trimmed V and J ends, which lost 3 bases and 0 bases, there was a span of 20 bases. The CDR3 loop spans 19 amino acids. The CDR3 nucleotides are TGTGCTAGTGGTTTAACTCCCGACGGACACTCAACAACTAATGAAAAACTGTTTTTT. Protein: CASGLTPDGHSTTNEKLFF.

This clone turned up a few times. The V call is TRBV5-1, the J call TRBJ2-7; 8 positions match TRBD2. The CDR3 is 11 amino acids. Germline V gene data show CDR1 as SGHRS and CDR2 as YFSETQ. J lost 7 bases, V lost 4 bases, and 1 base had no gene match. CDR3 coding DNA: TGCGCCAGCAGCGTAGCGGGGGAGCAGTACTTC. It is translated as CASSVAGEQYF.

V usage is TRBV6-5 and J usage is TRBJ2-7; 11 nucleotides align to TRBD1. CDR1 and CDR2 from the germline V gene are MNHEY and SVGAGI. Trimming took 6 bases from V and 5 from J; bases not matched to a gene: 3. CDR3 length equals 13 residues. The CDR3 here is CASRRGQGDEQYF. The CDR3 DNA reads TGTGCCAGCAGGAGGGGACAGGGGGACGAGCAGTACTTC.

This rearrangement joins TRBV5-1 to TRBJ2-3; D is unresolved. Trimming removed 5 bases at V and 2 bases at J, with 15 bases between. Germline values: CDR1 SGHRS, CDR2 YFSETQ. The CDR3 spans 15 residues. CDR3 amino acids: CASRLDGSSTDTQYF. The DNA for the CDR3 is TGCGCCAGCAGACTCGACGGGTCATCCACAGATACGCAGTATTTT.

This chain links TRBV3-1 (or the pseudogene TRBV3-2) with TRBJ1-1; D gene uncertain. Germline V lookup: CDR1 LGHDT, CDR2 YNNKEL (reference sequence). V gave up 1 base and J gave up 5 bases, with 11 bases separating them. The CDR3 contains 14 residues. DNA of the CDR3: TGTGCCAGCAGCCAAGGGAGGGAAAGGACTGAAGCTTTCTTT. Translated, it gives CASSQGRERTEAFF.

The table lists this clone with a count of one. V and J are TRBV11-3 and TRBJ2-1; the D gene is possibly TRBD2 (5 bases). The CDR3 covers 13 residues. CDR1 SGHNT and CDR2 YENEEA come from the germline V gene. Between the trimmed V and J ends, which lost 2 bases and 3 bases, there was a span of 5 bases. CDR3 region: CASSLTSYNEQFF. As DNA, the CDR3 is TGTGCCAGCAGCTTAACTAGCTACAATGAGCAGTTCTTC.

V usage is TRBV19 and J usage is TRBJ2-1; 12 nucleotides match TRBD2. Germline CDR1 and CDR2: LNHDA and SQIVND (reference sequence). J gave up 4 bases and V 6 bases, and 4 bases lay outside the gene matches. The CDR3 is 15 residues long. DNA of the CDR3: TGTGCCAGTAGAAATGGACTAGCGGGATACAATGAGCAGTTCTTC. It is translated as CASRNGLAGYNEQFF.

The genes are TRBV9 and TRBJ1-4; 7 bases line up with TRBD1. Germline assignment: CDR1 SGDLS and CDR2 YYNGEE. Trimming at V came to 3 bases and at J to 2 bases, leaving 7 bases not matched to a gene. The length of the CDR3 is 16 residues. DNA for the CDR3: TGTGCCAGCAGCGCCTCACAGGGGACCACTAATGAAAAACTGTTTTTT. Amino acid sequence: CASSASQGTTNEKLFF.